The following is a T cell receptor (beta chain) sequence with its context. Its antigen remains unidentified. This record belongs to a study of cytomegalovirus exposure and HLA in healthy donors. Study as a whole: From HLA-typed donors, an early data release held tens of millions of unique TCRs. Findings of the study overall: Near-uniform donor sequencing depth was presumed by presence/absence analyses.

A multiplex PCR was run with 60 Vbeta primers and 13 Jbeta primers. Using immunoSEQ multiplex PCR, the repertoire was profiled, and TCRdb retains in-frame clones only, with some absent. The table has some 140,000 clones, around 72% seen once. The CDR3 is 14 amino acids. The V segment lost 6 bases and the J segment 4 bases; nucleotides outside the gene matches: 8. Germline CDR1 and CDR2: MRHNA and SNTAGT. The sequence was collected from a woman in her 40s in good health and CMV-seronegative. This chain uses TRBV6-4 with TRBJ2-7; 8 bases align to TRBD1. Sequencing input: PBMCs. The CDR3 spells CASRETGDEYEQYV. CDR3 nucleotides: TGTGCCAGCAGGGAGACAGGGGATGAGTACGAGCAGTACGTC.